These T cell receptor beta chains were read from a single sample in a study of OX40 agonist ivuxolimab in advanced cancers. The data were produced by immunoSEQ multiplex PCR, yet TCRdb's version contains in-frame clones alone and is incomplete. The table records 50,000 or so clones, approximately 90% of them present only once. The sample consisted of CD4+ or CD8+ T cells sorted from blood, taken in a trial of the OX40 agonist ivuxolimab. These receptor sequences come from an adult with an advanced solid tumor such as melanoma, head and neck, liver or kidney cancer. Both conserved end residues are part of each CDR3. A D gene is named only where the DNA matches it firmly. Size is stated for part of the rows, as once, few or many counts, or as a class when the clone is expanded.

J gene: TRBJ2-1; V gene: TRBV11-2; D gene: TRBD2; clone size: -; CDR3 protein: CASSSRIAGHDNEQFF; CDR3 DNA: TGTGCCAGCAGCTCACGAATAGCGGGACACGACAATGAGCAGTTCTTC
J gene: TRBJ2-1; V gene: TRBV4-3; D gene: TRBD1; clone size: -; CDR3 protein: CASSPSGTGYNEQFF; CDR3 DNA: TGCGCCAGCAGCCCTTCCGGGACAGGCTACAATGAGCAGTTCTTC
J gene: TRBJ1-1; V gene: TRBV29-1; D gene: -; clone size: -; CDR3 protein: CSVDEGRRTEAFF; CDR3 DNA: TGCAGCGTTGATGAGGGGCGGAGAACTGAAGCTTTCTTT
J gene: TRBJ2-7; V gene: TRBV29-1; D gene: -; clone size: -; CDR3 protein: CSGGTPNPYEQYF; CDR3 DNA: TGCAGCGGGGGGACCCCCAATCCCTACGAGCAGTACTTC
J gene: TRBJ1-4; V gene: TRBV27; D gene: -; clone size: -; CDR3 protein: CASGYLNEKLFF; CDR3 DNA: TGTGCCAGCGGGTACCTGAATGAAAAACTGTTTTTT
J gene: TRBJ2-2; V gene: TRBV6-6; D gene: -; clone size: -; CDR3 protein: CASSQNRAGELFF; CDR3 DNA: TGTGCCAGCAGCCAGAACAGGGCCGGGGAGCTGTTTTTT
J gene: TRBJ2-5; V gene: TRBV7-9; D gene: TRBD1; clone size: -; CDR3 protein: CASSHLGQGAHQETQYF; CDR3 DNA: TGTGCCAGCAGCCATCTCGGACAGGGGGCCCACCAAGAGACCCAGTACTTC
J gene: TRBJ1-1; V gene: TRBV30; D gene: -; clone size: -; CDR3 protein: CAWSGLSLNTEAFF; CDR3 DNA: TGTGCCTGGAGTGGTCTATCGTTGAACACTGAAGCTTTCTTT
J gene: TRBJ2-3; V gene: TRBV6-5; D gene: -; clone size: -; CDR3 protein: CASSFRLNTDTQYF; CDR3 DNA: TGTGCCAGCAGTTTCCGACTCAACACAGATACGCAGTATTTT
J gene: TRBJ1-5; V gene: TRBV19; D gene: TRBD1; clone size: -; CDR3 protein: CASSISGGRSNQPQHF; CDR3 DNA: TGTGCCAGTAGTATTTCAGGGGGAAGGAGCAATCAGCCCCAGCATTTT
J gene: TRBJ2-1; V gene: TRBV6-5; D gene: -; clone size: -; CDR3 protein: CASSYGTSQDNEQFF; CDR3 DNA: TGTGCCAGCAGTTACGGGACCTCACAGGACAATGAGCAGTTCTTC
J gene: TRBJ1-1; V gene: TRBV13; D gene: TRBD1; clone size: once; CDR3 protein: CASSSGQGTEAFF; CDR3 DNA: TGTGCCAGCAGCTCGGGACAGGGGACTGAAGCTTTCTTT
J gene: TRBJ2-7; V gene: TRBV4-1; D gene: -; clone size: medium-sized; CDR3 protein: CASSQTRAGSGAHEQYF; CDR3 DNA: TGCGCCAGCAGCCAAACAAGGGCCGGCTCTGGGGCCCACGAGCAGTACTTC
J gene: TRBJ1-4; V gene: TRBV5-6; D gene: TRBD1; clone size: -; CDR3 protein: CASSYGTGGIYEKLFF; CDR3 DNA: TGTGCCAGCAGCTATGGGACAGGGGGGATTTATGAAAAACTGTTTTTT
J gene: TRBJ1-2; V gene: TRBV7-9; D gene: -; clone size: -; CDR3 protein: CASSSGGSYGYTF; CDR3 DNA: TGTGCCAGCAGCTCCGGGGGCTCGTATGGCTACACCTTC
J gene: TRBJ1-2; V gene: TRBV9; D gene: -; clone size: -; CDR3 protein: CASSVAGGVNYGYTF; CDR3 DNA: TGTGCCAGCAGCGTAGCTGGAGGGGTTAACTATGGCTACACCTTC
J gene: TRBJ1-6; V gene: TRBV4-1; D gene: -; clone size: once; CDR3 protein: CASSQSDRNSPLHF; CDR3 DNA: TGCGCCAGCAGCCAATCCGACAGGAATTCACCCCTCCACTTT
J gene: TRBJ2-7; V gene: TRBV9; D gene: TRBD1; clone size: -; CDR3 protein: CASSAGTGVSNEQYF; CDR3 DNA: TGTGCCAGCAGCGCAGGGACAGGGGTTTCCAACGAGCAGTACTTC
J gene: TRBJ2-5; V gene: TRBV14; D gene: TRBD1; clone size: -; CDR3 protein: CASSHRQGAGETQYF; CDR3 DNA: TGTGCCAGCAGCCATCGACAGGGGGCAGGGGAGACCCAGTACTTC
J gene: TRBJ2-3; V gene: TRBV7-9; D gene: TRBD2; clone size: -; CDR3 protein: CASSSTSGLTPLRGTQYF; CDR3 DNA: TGTGCCAGCAGCTCGACTAGCGGGTTAACCCCCCTCCGAGGTACGCAGTATTTT
J gene: TRBJ2-5; V gene: TRBV9; D gene: -; clone size: -; CDR3 protein: CASSVAGVGGETQYF; CDR3 DNA: TGTGCCAGCAGCGTAGCGGGAGTTGGAGGGGAGACCCAGTACTTC
J gene: TRBJ2-4; V gene: TRBV4-1; D gene: -; clone size: -; CDR3 protein: CASSQLTGTQDIQYF; CDR3 DNA: TGCGCCAGCAGCCAACTGACAGGGACTCAGGACATTCAGTACTTC
J gene: TRBJ1-4; V gene: TRBV9; D gene: TRBD1; clone size: -; CDR3 protein: CASSRTGVPYEKLFF; CDR3 DNA: TGTGCCAGCAGCCGGACAGGGGTCCCCTATGAAAAACTGTTTTTT
J gene: TRBJ2-7; V gene: TRBV2; D gene: TRBD2; clone size: -; CDR3 protein: CATSGSVVSYEQYF; CDR3 DNA: TGTGCCACTAGCGGGTCCGTTGTCAGCTACGAGCAGTACTTC
J gene: TRBJ2-1; V gene: TRBV27; D gene: -; clone size: -; CDR3 protein: CASTGQRSGDEQFF; CDR3 DNA: TGTGCCAGCACCGGACAGAGATCAGGTGATGAGCAGTTCTTC
J gene: TRBJ2-3; V gene: TRBV25-1; D gene: -; clone size: -; CDR3 protein: CASSEYSGLTRGTQYF; CDR3 DNA: TGTGCCAGCAGTGAATATTCGGGCCTGACCCGAGGTACGCAGTATTTT
J gene: TRBJ2-3; V gene: TRBV27; D gene: -; clone size: -; CDR3 protein: CASSLFVHLSTDTQYF; CDR3 DNA: TGTGCCAGCAGTTTATTCGTACACCTTAGCACAGATACGCAGTATTTT
J gene: TRBJ1-1; V gene: TRBV7-8; D gene: -; clone size: once; CDR3 protein: CASSLAHRTGKTEAFF; CDR3 DNA: TGTGCCAGCAGCTTAGCCCACCGAACAGGGAAGACTGAAGCTTTCTTT
J gene: TRBJ1-1; V gene: TRBV7-9; D gene: -; clone size: -; CDR3 protein: CASSPRVNTEAFF; CDR3 DNA: TGTGCCAGCAGCCCCAGGGTGAACACTGAAGCTTTCTTT
J gene: TRBJ1-1; V gene: TRBV18; D gene: -; clone size: -; CDR3 protein: CASSEKRTEAFF; CDR3 DNA: TGTGCCAGCTCCGAAAAACGCACTGAAGCTTTCTTT
J gene: TRBJ2-1; V gene: TRBV5-6; D gene: TRBD1; clone size: -; CDR3 protein: CASSLGGGAGNEQFF; CDR3 DNA: TGTGCCAGCAGCTTGGGAGGGGGCGCGGGCAATGAGCAGTTCTTC